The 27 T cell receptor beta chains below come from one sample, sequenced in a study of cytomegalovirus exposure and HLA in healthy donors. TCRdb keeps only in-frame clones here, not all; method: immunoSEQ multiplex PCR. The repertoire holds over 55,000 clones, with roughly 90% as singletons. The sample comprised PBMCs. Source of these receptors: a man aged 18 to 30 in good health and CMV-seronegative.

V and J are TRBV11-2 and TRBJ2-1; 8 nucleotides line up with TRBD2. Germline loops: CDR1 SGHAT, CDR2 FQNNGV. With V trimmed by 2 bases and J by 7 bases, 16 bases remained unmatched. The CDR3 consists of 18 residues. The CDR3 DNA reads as TGTGCCAGCAGCTTACCTCTATCCGGGACTAGGCTTAGAAATGAGCAGTTCTTC. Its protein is CASSLPLSGTRLRNEQFF.

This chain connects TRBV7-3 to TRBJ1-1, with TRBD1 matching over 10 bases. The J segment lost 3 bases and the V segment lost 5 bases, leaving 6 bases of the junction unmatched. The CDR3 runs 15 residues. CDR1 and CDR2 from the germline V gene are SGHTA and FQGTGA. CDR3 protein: CASSRRQGAYTEAFF. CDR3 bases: TGTGCCAGCAGCCGCCGACAGGGGGCCTACACTGAAGCTTTCTTT.

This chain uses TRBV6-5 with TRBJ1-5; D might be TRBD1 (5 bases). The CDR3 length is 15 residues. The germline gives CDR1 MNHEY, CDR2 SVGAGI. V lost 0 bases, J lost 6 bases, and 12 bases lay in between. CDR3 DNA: TGTGCCAGCAGTTACTCAGGGCGCGGGGCTCAGCCCCAGCATTTT. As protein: CASSYSGRGAQPQHF.

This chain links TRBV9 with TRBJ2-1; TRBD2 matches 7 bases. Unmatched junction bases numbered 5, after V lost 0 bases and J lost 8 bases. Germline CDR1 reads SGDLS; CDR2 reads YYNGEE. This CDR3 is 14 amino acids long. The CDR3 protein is CASSVGGGRYEQFF. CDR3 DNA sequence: TGTGCCAGCAGCGTAGGGGGGGGAAGATATGAGCAGTTCTTC.

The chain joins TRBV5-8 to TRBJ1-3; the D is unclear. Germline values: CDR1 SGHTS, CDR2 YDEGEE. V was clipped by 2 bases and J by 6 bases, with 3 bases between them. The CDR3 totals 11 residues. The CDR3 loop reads CASSFINTIYF. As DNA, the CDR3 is TGTGCCAGCAGCTTTATAAACACCATATATTTT.

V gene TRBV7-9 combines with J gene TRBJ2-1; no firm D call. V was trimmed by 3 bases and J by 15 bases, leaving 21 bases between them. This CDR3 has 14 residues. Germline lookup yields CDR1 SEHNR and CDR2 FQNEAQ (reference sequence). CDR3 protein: CASSFSQIPLRRFF. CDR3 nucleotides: TGTGCCAGCAGCTTCTCCCAGATCCCGCTCCGGAGGTTCTTC.

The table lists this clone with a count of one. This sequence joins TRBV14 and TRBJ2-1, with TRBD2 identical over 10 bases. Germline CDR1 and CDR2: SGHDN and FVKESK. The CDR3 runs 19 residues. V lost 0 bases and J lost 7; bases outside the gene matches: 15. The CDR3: CASSQDLRTSGRRANEQFF. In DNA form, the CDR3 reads TGTGCCAGCAGCCAAGATCTTAGGACTAGCGGCCGGAGAGCGAATGAGCAGTTCTTC.

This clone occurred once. The CDR3 bases are TGTGCCTGGGCCGGGACTAGGGGAACAGATACGCAGTATTTT. This translates into CAWAGTRGTDTQYF. This sequence joins TRBV30 and TRBJ2-3, with 8 bases aligning to TRBD2. There are 14 residues in the CDR3. Germline CDR1 is GTSNPN and CDR2 is SVGIG (reference sequence). The ends lost 5 bases at V and 3 bases at J; junction bases unmatched: 7. Full variable domain (rest looked up from reference TRBV30 and TRBJ2-3): SQTIHQWPATLVQPVGSPLSLECTVEGTSNPNLYWYRQAAGRGLQLLFYSVGIGQISSEVPQNLSASRPQDRQFILSSKKLLLSDSGFYLCAWAGTRGTDTQYFGPGTRLTVL.

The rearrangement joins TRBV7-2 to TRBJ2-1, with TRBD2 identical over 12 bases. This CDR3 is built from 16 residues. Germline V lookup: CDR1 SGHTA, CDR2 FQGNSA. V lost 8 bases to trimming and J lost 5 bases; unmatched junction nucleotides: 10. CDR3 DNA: TGTGCCAGCCCGACTAGCGGGAGTATTGGAAACAATGAGCAGTTCTTC. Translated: CASPTSGSIGNNEQFF.

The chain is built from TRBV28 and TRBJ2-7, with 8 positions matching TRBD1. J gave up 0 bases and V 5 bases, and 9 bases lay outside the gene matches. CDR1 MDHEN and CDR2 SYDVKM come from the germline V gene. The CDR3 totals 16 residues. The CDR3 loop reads CASSAGTGSVSYEQYF. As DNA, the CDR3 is TGTGCCAGCAGTGCAGGGACAGGTAGTGTCTCCTACGAGCAGTACTTC. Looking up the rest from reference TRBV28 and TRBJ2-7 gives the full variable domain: DVKVTQSSRYLVKRTGEKVFLECVQDMDHENMFWYRQDPGLGLRLIYFSYDVKMKEKGDIPEGYSVSREKKERFSLILESASTNQTSMYLCASSAGTGSVSYEQYFGPGTRLTVT.

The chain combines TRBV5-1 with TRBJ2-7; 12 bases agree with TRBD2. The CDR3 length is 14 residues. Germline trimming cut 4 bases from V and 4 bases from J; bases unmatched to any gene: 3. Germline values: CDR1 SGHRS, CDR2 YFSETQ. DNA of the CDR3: TGCGCCAGCAGCCTGACTAGCGGGAGTTACGAGCAGTACTTC. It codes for CASSLTSGSYEQYF.

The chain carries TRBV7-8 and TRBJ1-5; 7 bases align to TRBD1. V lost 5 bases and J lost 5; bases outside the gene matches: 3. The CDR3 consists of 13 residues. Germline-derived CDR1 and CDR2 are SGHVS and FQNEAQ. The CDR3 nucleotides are TGTGCCAGCAGCCCGGGACAGCATCAGCCCCAGCATTTT. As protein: CASSPGQHQPQHF.

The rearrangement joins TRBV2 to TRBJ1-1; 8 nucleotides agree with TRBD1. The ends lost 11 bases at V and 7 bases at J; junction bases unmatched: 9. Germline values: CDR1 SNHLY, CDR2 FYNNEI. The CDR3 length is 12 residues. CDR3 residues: CACWTGYGEAFF. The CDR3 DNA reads TGTGCCTGTTGGACAGGGTACGGTGAAGCTTTCTTT.

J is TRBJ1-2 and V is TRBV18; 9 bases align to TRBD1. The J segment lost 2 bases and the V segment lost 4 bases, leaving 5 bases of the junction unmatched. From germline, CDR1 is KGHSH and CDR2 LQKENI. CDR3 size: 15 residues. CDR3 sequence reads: CASSLGGTGNYGYTF. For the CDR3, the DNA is TGTGCCAGCTCACTCGGCGGGACAGGGAACTATGGCTACACCTTC.

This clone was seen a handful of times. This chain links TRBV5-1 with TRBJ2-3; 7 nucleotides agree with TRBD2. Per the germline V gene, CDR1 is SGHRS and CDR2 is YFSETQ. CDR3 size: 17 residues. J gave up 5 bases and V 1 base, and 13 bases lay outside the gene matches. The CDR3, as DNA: TGCGCCAGCAGCTTGACTAGCGCCGGAGGTGGTGGAGATACGCAGTATTTT. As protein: CASSLTSAGGGGDTQYF.

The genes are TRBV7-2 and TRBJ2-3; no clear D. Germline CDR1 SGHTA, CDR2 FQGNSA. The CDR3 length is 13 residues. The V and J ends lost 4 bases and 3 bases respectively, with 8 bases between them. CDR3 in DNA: TGTGCCAGCAGCTATATAGTTACAGATACGCAGTATTTT. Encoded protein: CASSYIVTDTQYF.

The DNA of the CDR3 is TGTGCCAGCAGTTTGGACAGACGATCGAACACTGAAGCTTTCTTT. Translation: CASSLDRRSNTEAFF. The V and J genes are TRBV6-5 and TRBJ1-1; TRBD1 might be the D (6 bases). The germline V and J ends were trimmed by 4 bases and 1 base, with 13 bases remaining between them. Germline V gene sequence: CDR1 MNHEY, CDR2 SVGAGI. The CDR3 runs to 15 residues.

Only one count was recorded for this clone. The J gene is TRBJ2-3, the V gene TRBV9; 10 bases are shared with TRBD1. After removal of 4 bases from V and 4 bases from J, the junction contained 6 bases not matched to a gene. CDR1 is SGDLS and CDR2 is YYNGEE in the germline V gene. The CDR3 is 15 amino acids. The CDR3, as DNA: TGTGCCAGCAGCATCCGGGACAGGGGTGCAGATACGCAGTATTTT. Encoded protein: CASSIRDRGADTQYF. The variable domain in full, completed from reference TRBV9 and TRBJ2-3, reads DSGVTQTPKHLITATGQRVTLRCSPRSGDLSVYWYQQSLDQGLQFLIQYYNGEERAKGNILERFSAQQFPDLHSELNLSSLELGDSALYFCASSIRDRGADTQYFGPGTRLTVL.

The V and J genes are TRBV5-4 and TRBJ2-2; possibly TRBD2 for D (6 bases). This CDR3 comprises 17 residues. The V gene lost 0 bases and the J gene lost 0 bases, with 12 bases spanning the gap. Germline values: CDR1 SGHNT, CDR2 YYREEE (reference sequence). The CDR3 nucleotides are TGTGCCAGCAGCTTGGGCGGTAGCGGCACGAACACCGGGGAGCTGTTTTTT. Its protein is CASSLGGSGTNTGELFF.

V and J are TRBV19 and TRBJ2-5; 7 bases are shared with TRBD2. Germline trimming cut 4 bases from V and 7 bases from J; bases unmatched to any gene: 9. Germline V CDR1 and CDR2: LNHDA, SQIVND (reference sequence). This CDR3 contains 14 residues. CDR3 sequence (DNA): TGTGCCAGTAGTAAAACTAGCGACATTGGGACCCAGTACTTC. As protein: CASSKTSDIGTQYF.

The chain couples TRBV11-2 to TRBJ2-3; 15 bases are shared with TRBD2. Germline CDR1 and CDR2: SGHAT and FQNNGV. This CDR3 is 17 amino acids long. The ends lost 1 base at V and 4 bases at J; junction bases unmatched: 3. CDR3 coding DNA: TGTGCCAGCAGCTTAGTTAGGACTAGCGGGAGGGCAGATACGCAGTATTTT. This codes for CASSLVRTSGRADTQYF. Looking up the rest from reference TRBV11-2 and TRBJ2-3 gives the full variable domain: EAGVAQSPRYKIIEKRQSVAFWCNPISGHATLYWYQQILGQGPKLLIQFQNNGVVDDSQLPKDRFSAERLKGVDSTLKIQPAKLEDSAVYLCASSLVRTSGRADTQYFGPGTRLTVL.

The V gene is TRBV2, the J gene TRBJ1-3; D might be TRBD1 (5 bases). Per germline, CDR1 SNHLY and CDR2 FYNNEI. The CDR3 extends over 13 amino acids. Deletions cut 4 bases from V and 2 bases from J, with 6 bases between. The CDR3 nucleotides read TGTGCCAGCAGTGGGGGCACTGGAAACACCATATATTTT. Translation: CASSGGTGNTIYF.

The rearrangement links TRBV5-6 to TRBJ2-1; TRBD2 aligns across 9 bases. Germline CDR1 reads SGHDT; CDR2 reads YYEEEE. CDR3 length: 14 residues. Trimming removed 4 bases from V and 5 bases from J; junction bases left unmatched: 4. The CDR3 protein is CASSLAGSHNEQFF. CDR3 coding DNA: TGTGCCAGCAGCCTAGCGGGATCTCACAATGAGCAGTTCTTC.

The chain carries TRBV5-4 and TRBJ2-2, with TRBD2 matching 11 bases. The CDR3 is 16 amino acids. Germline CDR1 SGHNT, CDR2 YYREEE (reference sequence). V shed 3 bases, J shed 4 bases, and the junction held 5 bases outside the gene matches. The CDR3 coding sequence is TGTGCCAGCAGCTCTGCTAGCGGGAGGACCACCGGGGAGCTGTTTTTT. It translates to CASSSASGRTTGELFF.

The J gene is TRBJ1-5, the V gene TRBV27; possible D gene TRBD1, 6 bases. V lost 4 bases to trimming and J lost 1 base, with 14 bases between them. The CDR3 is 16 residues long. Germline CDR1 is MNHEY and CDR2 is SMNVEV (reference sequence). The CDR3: CASSSKRQASNQPQHF. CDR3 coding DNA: TGTGCCAGCAGTTCAAAGAGACAGGCCAGCAATCAGCCCCAGCATTTT.

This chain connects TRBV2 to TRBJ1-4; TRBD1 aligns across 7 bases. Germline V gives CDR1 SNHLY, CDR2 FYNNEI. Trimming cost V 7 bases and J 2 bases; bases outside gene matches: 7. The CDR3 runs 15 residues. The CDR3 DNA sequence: TGTGCCAGCAATGATTTACAGGGGACTAATGAAAAACTGTTTTTT. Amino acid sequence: CASNDLQGTNEKLFF.

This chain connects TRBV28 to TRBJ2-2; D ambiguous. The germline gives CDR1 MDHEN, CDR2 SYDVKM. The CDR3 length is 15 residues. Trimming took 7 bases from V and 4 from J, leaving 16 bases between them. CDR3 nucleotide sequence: TGTGCCAGCATTCAAGGTGGGCCGCGCACCGGGGAGCTGTTTTTT. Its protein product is CASIQGGPRTGELFF.